The TCR beta chain described here comes from a study of T cells in Graves' hyperthyroidism and ophthalmopathy. This clonotype came up many times. Amplification of TCR beta CDR3 regions was performed using RNA transcripts as template. HTBI primers were the set used in a first-round RT-PCR of the TCR CDR3. TCRdb recomputed calls from the multiplex PCR reads with MiXCR, one row per CDR3 protein. The sample has nearly 600,000 distinct CDR3 sequences; 13% to 15% are singletons. This clonotype was obtained from a woman between 18 and 30 years old with Graves' ophthalmopathy. The sequencing input was blood.

The CDR3 spells CASSLEIGDPGYEQYF. CDR3 sequence (DNA): TGTGCCAGCAGCCTTGAAATCGGGGATCCCGGCTACGAGCAGTACTTC. The chain couples TRBV11-2 to TRBJ2-7, with D possibly matching TRBD2 (5 bases). The germline V gene has CDR1 SGHAT and CDR2 FQNNGV. The CDR3 is made up of 16 amino acids. Trimming pared 5 bases from V and 3 bases from J, leaving 20 bases between.